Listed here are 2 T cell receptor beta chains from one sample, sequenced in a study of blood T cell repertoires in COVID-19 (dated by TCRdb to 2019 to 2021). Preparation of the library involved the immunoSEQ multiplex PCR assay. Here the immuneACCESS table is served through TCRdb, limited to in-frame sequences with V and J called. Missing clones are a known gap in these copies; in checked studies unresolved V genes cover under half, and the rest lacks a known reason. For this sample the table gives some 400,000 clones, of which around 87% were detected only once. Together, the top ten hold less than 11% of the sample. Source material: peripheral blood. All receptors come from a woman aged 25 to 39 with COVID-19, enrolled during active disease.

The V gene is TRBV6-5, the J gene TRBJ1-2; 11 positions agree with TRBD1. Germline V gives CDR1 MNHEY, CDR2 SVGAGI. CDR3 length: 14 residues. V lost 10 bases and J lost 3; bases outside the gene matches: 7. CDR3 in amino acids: CATTGDRGYYGYTF. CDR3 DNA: TGTGCCACCACCGGGGACAGGGGGTACTATGGCTACACCTTC.

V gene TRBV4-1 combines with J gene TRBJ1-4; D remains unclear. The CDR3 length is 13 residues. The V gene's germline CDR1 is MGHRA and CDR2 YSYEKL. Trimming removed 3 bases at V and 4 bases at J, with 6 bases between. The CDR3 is CASSHTINEKLFF. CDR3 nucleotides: TGCGCCAGCAGCCACACAATTAATGAAAAACTGTTTTTT.